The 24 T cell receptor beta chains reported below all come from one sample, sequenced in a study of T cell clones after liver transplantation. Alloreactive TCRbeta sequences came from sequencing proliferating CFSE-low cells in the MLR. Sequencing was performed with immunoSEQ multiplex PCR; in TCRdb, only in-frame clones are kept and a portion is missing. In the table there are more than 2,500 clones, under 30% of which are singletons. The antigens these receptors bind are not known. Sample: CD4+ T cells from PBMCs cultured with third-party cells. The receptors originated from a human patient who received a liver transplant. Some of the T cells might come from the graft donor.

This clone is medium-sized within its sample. The CDR3 sequence: CASSIGGGRQPQHF. For the CDR3, the DNA is TGTGCCAGCAGTATAGGAGGGGGCCGGCAGCCCCAGCATTTT. The chain is built from TRBV7-9 and TRBJ1-5; 7 nucleotides agree with TRBD1. CDR1 and CDR2 (germline): SEHNR, FQNEAQ (reference sequence). The CDR3 extends over 14 amino acids. Losses at the gene ends were 6 bases for V and 7 bases for J; bases not matched to a gene: 9.

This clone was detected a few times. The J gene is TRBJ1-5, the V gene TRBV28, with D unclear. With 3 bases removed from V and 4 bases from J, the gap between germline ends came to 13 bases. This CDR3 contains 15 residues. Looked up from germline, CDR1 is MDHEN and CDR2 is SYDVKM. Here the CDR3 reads CASSFIGSLNQPQHF. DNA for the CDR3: TGTGCCAGCAGTTTCATTGGCAGCCTAAATCAGCCCCAGCATTTT. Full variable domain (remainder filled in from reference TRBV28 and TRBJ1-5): DVKVTQSSRYLVKRTGEKVFLECVQDMDHENMFWYRQDPGLGLRLIYFSYDVKMKEKGDIPEGYSVSREKKERFSLILESASTNQTSMYLCASSFIGSLNQPQHFGDGTRLSIL.

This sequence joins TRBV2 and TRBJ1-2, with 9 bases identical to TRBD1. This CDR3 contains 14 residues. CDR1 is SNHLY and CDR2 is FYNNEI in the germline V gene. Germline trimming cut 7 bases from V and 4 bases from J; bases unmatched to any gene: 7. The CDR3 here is CASNRRDRVYGYTF. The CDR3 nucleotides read TGTGCCAGCAACCGGCGGGACAGGGTCTATGGCTACACCTTC.

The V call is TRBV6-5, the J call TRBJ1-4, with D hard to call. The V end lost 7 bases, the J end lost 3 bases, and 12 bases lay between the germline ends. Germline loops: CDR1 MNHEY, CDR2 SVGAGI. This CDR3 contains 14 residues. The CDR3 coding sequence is TGTGCCAGCATGGGTATCCGGTCTAATGAAAAACTGTTTTTT. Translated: CASMGIRSNEKLFF.

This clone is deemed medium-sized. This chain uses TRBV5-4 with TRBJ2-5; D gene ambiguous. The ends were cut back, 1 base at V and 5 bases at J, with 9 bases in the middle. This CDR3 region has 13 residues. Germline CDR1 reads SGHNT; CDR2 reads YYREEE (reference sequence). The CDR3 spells CASSLYAIETQYF. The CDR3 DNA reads TGTGCCAGCAGCTTGTACGCTATTGAGACCCAGTACTTC.

The DNA of the CDR3 is TGTGCCAGCAGCCGAGGGGGGTACACCTACGAGCAGTACTTC. Its protein is CASSRGGYTYEQYF. The J gene is TRBJ2-7, the V gene TRBV5-4; D might be TRBD1 or TRBD2, each matching 6 bases. The germline V and J ends were trimmed by 4 bases and 2 bases, with 13 bases remaining between them. The CDR3 spans 14 residues. Germline V gives CDR1 SGHNT, CDR2 YYREEE (reference sequence).

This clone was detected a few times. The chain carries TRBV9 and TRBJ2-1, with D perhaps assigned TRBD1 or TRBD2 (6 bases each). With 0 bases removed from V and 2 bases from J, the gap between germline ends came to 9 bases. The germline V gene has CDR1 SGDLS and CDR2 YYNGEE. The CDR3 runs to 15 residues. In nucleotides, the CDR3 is TGTGCCAGCAGCGTAGCGCGGGACACCTACAATGAGCAGTTCTTC. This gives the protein CASSVARDTYNEQFF.

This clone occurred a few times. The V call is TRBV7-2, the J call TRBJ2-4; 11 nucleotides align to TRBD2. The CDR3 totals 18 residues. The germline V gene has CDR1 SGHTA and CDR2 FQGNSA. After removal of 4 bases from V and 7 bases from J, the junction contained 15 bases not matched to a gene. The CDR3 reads CASSSPWSSGRALNIQYF. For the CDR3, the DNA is TGTGCCAGCAGCTCACCCTGGAGTAGCGGGAGGGCCTTGAACATTCAGTACTTC.

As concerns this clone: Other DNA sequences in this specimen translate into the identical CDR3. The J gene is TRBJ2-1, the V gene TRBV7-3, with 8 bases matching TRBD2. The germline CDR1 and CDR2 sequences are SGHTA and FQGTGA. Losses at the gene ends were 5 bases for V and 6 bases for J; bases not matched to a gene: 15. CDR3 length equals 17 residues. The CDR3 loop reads CASSARDSRGAGNEQFF. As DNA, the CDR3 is TGTGCCAGCAGCGCAAGGGACTCGCGGGGGGCGGGCAATGAGCAGTTCTTC. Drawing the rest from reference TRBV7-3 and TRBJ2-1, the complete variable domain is GAGVSQTPSNKVTEKGKYVELRCDPISGHTALYWYRQSLGQGPEFLIYFQGTGAADDSGLPNDRFFAVRPEGSVSTLKIQRTERGDSAVYLCASSARDSRGAGNEQFFGPGTRLTVL.

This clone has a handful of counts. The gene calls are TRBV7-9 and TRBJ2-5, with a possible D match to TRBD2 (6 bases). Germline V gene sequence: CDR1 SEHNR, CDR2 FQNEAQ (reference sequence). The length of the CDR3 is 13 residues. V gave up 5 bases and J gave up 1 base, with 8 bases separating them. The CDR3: CASSRDFQETQYF. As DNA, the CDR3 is TGTGCCAGCAGCCGGGACTTCCAAGAGACCCAGTACTTC. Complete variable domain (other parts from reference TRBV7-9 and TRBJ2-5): DTGVSQNPRHKITKRGQNVTFRCDPISEHNRLYWYRQTLGQGPEFLTYFQNEAQLEKSRLLSDRFSAERPKGSFSTLEIQRTEQGDSAMYLCASSRDFQETQYFGPGTRLLVL.

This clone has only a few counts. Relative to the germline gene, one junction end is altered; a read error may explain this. The DNA for the CDR3 is TGTGGCTGGAGCACTCAGGTGGCCTCCAATCAGCCCCAGCATTTT. Protein: CGWSTQVASNQPQHF. The rearrangement joins TRBV30 to TRBJ1-5; D not certain. The CDR3 consists of 15 residues. Germline V CDR1 and CDR2: GTSNPN, SVGIG (reference sequence).

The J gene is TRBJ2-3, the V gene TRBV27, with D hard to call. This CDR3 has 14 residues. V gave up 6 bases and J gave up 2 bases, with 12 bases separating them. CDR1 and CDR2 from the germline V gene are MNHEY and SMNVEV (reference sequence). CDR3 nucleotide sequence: TGTGCCAGCAGCCTAAACGGCCTCACAGATACGCAGTATTTT. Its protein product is CASSLNGLTDTQYF.

The CDR3 loop reads CASSTDLTNHKSRANVLTF. As DNA, the CDR3 is TGTGCCAGTAGTACTGATCTGACAAATCACAAAAGTCGGGCCAACGTCCTGACTTTC. V usage is TRBV19 and J usage is TRBJ2-6; D gene ambiguous. The CDR3 spans 19 residues. The V end lost 4 bases, the J end lost 5 bases, and 24 bases lay between the germline ends. Germline loops: CDR1 LNHDA, CDR2 SQIVND (reference sequence).

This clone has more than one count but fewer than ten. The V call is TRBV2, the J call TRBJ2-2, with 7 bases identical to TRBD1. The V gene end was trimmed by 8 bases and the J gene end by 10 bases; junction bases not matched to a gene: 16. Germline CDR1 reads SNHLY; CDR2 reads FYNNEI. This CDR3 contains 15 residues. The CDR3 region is CASYSLGGRAEELFF. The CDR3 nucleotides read TGTGCCAGCTACTCCTTAGGGGGCAGGGCGGAGGAGCTGTTTTTT. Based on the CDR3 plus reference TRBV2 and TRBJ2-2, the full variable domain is EPEVTQTPSHQVTQMGQEVILRCVPISNHLYFYWYRQILGQKVEFLVSFYNNEISEKSEIFDDQFSVERPDGSNFTLKIRSTKLEDSAMYFCASYSLGGRAEELFFGEGSRLTVL.

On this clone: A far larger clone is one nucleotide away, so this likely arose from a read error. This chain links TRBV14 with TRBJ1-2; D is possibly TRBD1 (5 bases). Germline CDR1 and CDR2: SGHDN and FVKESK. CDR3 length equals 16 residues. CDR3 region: CASIQDWSRVRGGYTF. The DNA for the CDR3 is TGTGCCAGCATCCAAGATTGGAGCAGAGTTAGGGGAGGCTACACCTTC.

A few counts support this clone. CDR3 region: CASSPGQRNTEAFF. The CDR3 nucleotides read TGTGCCAGCAGCCCCGGACAGAGGAACACTGAAGCTTTCTTT. The gene calls are TRBV14 and TRBJ1-1; D possibly corresponds to TRBD1 (6 bases). Germline-derived CDR1 and CDR2 are SGHDN and FVKESK. V was cut by 4 bases and J by 1 base, with 10 bases left in between. The CDR3 extends over 14 amino acids. The complete variable domain, with remaining parts taken from reference TRBV14 and TRBJ1-1, reads EAGVTQFPSHSVIEKGQTVTLRCDPISGHDNLYWYRRVMGKEIKFLLHFVKESKQDESGMPNNRFLAERTGGTYSTLKVQPAELEDSGVYFCASSPGQRNTEAFFGQGTRLTVV.

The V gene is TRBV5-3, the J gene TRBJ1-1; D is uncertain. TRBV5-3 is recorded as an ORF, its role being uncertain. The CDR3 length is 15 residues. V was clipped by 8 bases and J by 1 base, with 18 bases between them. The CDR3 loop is CASPTPRRWNTEAFF. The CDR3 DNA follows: TGTGCCAGCCCAACCCCGCGCAGATGGAACACTGAAGCTTTCTTT.

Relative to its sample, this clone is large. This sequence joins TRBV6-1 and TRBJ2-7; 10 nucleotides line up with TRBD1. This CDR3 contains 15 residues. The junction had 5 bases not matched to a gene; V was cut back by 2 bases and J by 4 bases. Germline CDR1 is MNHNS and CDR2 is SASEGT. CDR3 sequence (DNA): TGTGCCAGCAGTGAATGGGACAGGGGAAGTTACGAGCAGTACTTC. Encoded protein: CASSEWDRGSYEQYF.

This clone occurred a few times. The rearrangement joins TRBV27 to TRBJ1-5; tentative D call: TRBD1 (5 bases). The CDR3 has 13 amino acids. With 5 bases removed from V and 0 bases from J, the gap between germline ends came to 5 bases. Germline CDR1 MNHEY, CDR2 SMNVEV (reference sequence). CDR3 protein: CASSRGSNQPQHF. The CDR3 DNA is TGTGCCAGCAGTAGGGGTAGCAATCAGCCCCAGCATTTT.

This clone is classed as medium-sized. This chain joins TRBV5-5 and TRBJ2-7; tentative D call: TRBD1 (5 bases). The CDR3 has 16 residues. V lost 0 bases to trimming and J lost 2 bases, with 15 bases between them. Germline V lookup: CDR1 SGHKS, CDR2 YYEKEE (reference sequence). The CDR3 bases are TGTGCCAGCAGCTTGGTGTCAGGGCTCCCCGCCTACGAGCAGTACTTC. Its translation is CASSLVSGLPAYEQYF.

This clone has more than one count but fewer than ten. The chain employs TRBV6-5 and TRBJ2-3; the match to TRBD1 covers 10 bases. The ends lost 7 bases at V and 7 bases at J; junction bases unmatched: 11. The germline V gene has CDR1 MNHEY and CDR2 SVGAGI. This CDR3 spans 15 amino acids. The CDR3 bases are TGTGCCAGCAAAAAAACCGGGACAGGGGAAAATACGCAGTATTTT. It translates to CASKKTGTGENTQYF.

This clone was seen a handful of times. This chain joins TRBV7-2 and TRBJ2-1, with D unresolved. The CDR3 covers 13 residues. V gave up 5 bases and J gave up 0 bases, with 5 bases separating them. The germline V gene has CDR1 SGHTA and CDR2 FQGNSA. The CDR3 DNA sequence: TGTGCCAGCAGCCACCCCTCCTACAATGAGCAGTTCTTC. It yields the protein CASSHPSYNEQFF.

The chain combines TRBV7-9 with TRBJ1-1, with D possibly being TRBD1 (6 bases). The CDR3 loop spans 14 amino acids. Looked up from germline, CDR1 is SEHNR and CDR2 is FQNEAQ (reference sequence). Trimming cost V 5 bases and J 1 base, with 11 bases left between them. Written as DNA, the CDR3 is TGTGCCAGCAGCCGCCCGGACAGGAACACTGAAGCTTTCTTT. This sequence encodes CASSRPDRNTEAFF.

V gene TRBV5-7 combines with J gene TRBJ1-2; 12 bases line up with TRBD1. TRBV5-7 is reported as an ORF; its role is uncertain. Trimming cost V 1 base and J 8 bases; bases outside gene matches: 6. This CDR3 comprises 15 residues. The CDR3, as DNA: TGTGCCAGCAGCTTGACCGGGACAGGGGGCGGCGGCTACACCTTC. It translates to CASSLTGTGGGGYTF.